This TCR beta chain was captured in a study of T cell clonotyping in hematopoietic cell transplantation. Study-wide findings and caveats: At the given depth, recipient repertoires were over 95% de novo clonotypes. No sorting was done, leaving CD4 and CD8 contributions mixed. Higher Inverse Simpson Index values in graft donor and pretransplant recipient predicted broader posttransplant TCR diversity. After transplant, recipient diversity fell while pathologically expanded clonotypes grew through day 180.

Sequenced by immunoSEQ multiplex PCR; TCRdb stores in-frame clones only, minus some. The table lists tens of thousands of clones, around 94% of them singletons. The length of the CDR3 is 19 residues. CDR1 and CDR2 from the germline V gene are SGHTA and FQGNSA. Unmatched junction bases numbered 15, after V lost 3 bases and J lost 1 base. Comment on this clone: Antigen: not known.

This TCR was recovered from a woman in her 50s in good health. Some clones in this sample may be carry-over from other donors' samples. The sample comprised peripheral blood mononuclear cells. This chain connects TRBV7-2 to TRBJ2-3, with 8 bases aligning to TRBD2. CDR3 bases: TGTGCCAGCAGCTTGGTCGGGGGGGCCTCGGCCCGCGGCACAGATACGCAGTATTTT. It yields the protein CASSLVGGASARGTDTQYF.